Only a few counts were recorded for the clone carrying this T cell receptor beta chain. Its cognate antigen is unknown. The data were obtained in a study of breast tumors, draining lymph nodes, adjacent tissues. The study, taken as a whole, reports: Compared with basal-like, luminal-like tumors shared significantly more repertoire with nontumor tissue. Data only fit, rather than demonstrated, lymph node origin of most tumor T cells.

Using its own MiXCR run on the multiplex PCR reads, TCRdb lists one record per CDR3 protein. This table has about 130,000 distinct CDR3 sequences, under 25% appearing once. Samples came from axillary lymph nodes draining the breast cancer. The sequencing sample was made of axillary lymph node tissue. This clonotype originated in a female donor with breast cancer. Some clones in this sample may be carry-over from other donors' samples.

The CDR3 is CASSYSTGGRYGYTF. In DNA, the CDR3 is TGTGCCAGCAGTTACTCTACAGGGGGCCGGTATGGCTACACCTTC. This chain uses TRBV6-5 with TRBJ1-2, with 9 nucleotides matching TRBD1. The CDR3 runs to 15 residues. Germline values: CDR1 MNHEY, CDR2 SVGAGI. The ends lost 0 bases at V and 5 bases at J; junction bases unmatched: 4.